Reported below is one T cell receptor (beta chain). Its antigen is still unknown. Germline values: CDR1 SNHLY, CDR2 FYNNEI. This CDR3 spans 15 amino acids. Trimming at V came to 5 bases and at J to 7 bases, leaving 8 bases not matched to a gene. Culture lasted under 13 days before CD4+ T cell isolation. Sometime from March through December 2020, the person acquired a SARS-CoV-2 infection that PCR confirmed. As their vaccination, participants received two doses of either BNT162b2 or mRNA-1273. TCRdb's copy holds only in-frame clones and misses some; the assay was immunoSEQ multiplex PCR. The data contain around 50,000 clones, around 70% of them singletons. The source of the sample is a study of vaccination effects on CD4 cells after COVID-19. At the level of the study: Samples gathered post-vaccine arrived a median of 72 days past the second dose.

The V and J genes are TRBV2 and TRBJ2-1, with TRBD2 matching 10 bases. The clonotype comes from a human donor who had a prior SARS-CoV-2 infection. Sequences were derived from CD4+ T cells from PBMCs cultured without peptide, sampled after COVID-19 vaccination. The CDR3 loop reads CASSPAGGSRNEQFF. CDR3 sequence (DNA): TGTGCCAGCAGTCCAGCGGGAGGGTCCCGGAATGAGCAGTTCTTC.